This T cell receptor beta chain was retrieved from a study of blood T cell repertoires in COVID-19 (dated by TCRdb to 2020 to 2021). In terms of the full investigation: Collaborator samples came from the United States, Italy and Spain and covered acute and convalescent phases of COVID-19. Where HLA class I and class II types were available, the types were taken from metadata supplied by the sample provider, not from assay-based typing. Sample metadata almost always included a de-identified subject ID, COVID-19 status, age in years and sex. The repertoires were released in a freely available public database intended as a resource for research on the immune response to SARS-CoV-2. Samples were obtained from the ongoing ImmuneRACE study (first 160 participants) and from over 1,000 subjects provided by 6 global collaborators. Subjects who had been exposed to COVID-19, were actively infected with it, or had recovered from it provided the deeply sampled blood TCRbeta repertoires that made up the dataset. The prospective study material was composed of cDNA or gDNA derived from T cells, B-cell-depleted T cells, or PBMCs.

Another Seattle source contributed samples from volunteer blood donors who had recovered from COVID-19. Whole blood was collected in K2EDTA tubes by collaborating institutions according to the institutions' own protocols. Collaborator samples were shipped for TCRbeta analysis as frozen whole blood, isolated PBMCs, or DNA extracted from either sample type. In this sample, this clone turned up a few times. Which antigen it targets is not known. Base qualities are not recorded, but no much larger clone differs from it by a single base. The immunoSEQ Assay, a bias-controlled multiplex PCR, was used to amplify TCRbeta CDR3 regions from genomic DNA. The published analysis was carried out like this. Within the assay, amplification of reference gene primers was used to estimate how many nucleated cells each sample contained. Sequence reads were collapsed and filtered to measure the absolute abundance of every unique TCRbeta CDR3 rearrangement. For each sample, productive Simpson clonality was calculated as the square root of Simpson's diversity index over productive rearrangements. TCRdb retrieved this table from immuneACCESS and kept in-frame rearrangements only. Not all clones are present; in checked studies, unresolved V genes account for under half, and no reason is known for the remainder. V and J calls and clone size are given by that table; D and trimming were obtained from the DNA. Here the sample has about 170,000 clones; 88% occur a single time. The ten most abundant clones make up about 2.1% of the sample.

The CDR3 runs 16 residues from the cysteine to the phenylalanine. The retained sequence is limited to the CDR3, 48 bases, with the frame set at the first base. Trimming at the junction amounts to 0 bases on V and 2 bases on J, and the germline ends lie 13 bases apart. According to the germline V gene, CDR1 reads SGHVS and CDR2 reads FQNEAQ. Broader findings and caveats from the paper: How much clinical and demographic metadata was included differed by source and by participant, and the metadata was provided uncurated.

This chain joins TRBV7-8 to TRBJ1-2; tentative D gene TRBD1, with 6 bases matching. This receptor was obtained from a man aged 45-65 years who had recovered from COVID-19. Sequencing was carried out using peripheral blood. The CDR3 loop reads CASSLAGGGFNYGYTF. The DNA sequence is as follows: TGTGCCAGCAGCTTAGCGGGAGGGGGATTCAACTATGGCTACACCTTC.